The entry below describes one T cell receptor (beta chain). The CDR3 is made up of 15 amino acids. Germline-derived CDR1 and CDR2 are KGHSH and LQKENI. Trimming removed 3 bases from V and 0 bases from J, with 9 bases in between. The data were obtained in a study of blood T cell repertoires in COVID-19. The assay was immunoSEQ multiplex PCR, and TCRdb's table has in-frame clones only and misses some. Among approximately 75,000 clones, 80% to 90% were seen once, and the ten largest hold approximately 6.3%. Sequenced input: peripheral blood. The rearrangement joins TRBV18 to TRBJ1-3, with a weak D call TRBD1 (5 bases). This receptor was identified in an elderly man with COVID-19, enrolled during active disease. CDR3 bases: TGTGCCAGCTCACCCGACAGATTCTCTGGAAACACCATATATTTT. This codes for CASSPDRFSGNTIYF.